This is a list of T cell receptor beta chains from one sample in a study of blood T cell repertoires in COVID-19. Assay used: immunoSEQ multiplex PCR; TCRdb lists only in-frame clones, some missing. The table includes about 110,000 clones, 75% to 90% detected once. The sequencing sample was made of peripheral blood. The source is a woman between 55 and 75 years old with COVID-19, enrolled during active disease. Each CDR3 is given with its conserved first and last residue. The D gene is left open where the match is weak. Clone size appears in some rows only: once, few, many, or a class for an expanded clone.

J	D	V	size	CDR3	DNA
TRBJ1-2	-	TRBV19	-	CARKAGLIYGYTF	TGTGCCAGAAAGGCCGGGTTGATCTATGGCTACACCTTC
TRBJ2-7	TRBD2	TRBV7-8	-	CASSLAERGRSYEQYF	TGTGCCAGCAGCTTAGCGGAGCGGGGGAGGTCCTACGAGCAGTACTTC
TRBJ1-2	TRBD1	TRBV12-5	-	CASGPGQGAHTF	TGTGCTAGTGGCCCTGGACAGGGGGCACACACCTTC
TRBJ2-5	TRBD1	TRBV14	-	CASSQVARGQTQYF	TGTGCCAGCAGCCAAGTGGCCAGGGGGCAGACCCAGTACTTC
TRBJ1-1	-	TRBV19	-	CASSIDLAEGAVGAEAFF	TGTGCCAGTAGTATAGATCTTGCTGAAGGGGCGGTTGGAGCTGAAGCTTTCTTT
TRBJ1-2	TRBD1	TRBV6-5	-	CASSRTGGGYTF	TGTGCCAGCAGTAGAACAGGGGGAGGCTACACCTTC
TRBJ1-1	-	TRBV11-1	-	CASSLVSYTEAFF	TGTGCCAGCAGCTTAGTGTCGTACACTGAAGCTTTCTTT
TRBJ1-2	TRBD1	TRBV5-1	-	CASSLTPLTTGDGYTF	TGCGCCAGCAGCTTGACCCCTCTTACAACAGGGGATGGCTACACCTTC
TRBJ1-2	-	TRBV5-1	-	CASSTTGRTYGYTF	TGCGCCAGCAGCACCACAGGTCGCACCTATGGCTACACCTTC
TRBJ1-3	-	TRBV5-1	-	CASSLGQSSGNTIYF	TGCGCCAGCAGCTTGGGGCAGTCTTCTGGAAACACCATATATTTT
TRBJ1-5	-	TRBV2	-	CASTVQGHSNQPQHF	TGTGCCAGCACCGTACAGGGTCATAGCAATCAGCCCCAGCATTTT
TRBJ2-5	TRBD1	TRBV24-1	-	CATSDTTGVETQYF	TGTGCCACCAGTGATACCACAGGGGTGGAGACCCAGTACTTC
TRBJ2-2	-	TRBV11-3	once	CASSPGDAAGELFF	TGTGCCAGCAGCCCAGGGGACGCGGCCGGGGAGCTGTTTTTT
TRBJ1-2	TRBD1	TRBV13	-	CASSLGLYGTGDQGYTF	TGTGCCAGCAGCTTAGGCCTGTACGGGACAGGGGATCAGGGCTACACCTTC
TRBJ1-1	-	TRBV5-1	once	CASSVETGQNTEAFF	TGCGCCAGCAGCGTCGAGACAGGACAGAACACTGAAGCTTTCTTT
TRBJ2-3	TRBD2	TRBV6-5	-	CASSYRLAGGEGTQYF	TGTGCCAGCAGTTACCGACTAGCGGGGGGAGAGGGTACGCAGTATTTT
TRBJ2-3	-	TRBV2	-	CASTRGESTDTQYF	TGTGCCAGCACGCGCGGGGAAAGCACAGATACGCAGTATTTT
TRBJ2-1	-	TRBV5-1	-	CASSLEGGTYNEQFF	TGCGCCAGCAGCTTGGAGGGGGGGACCTACAATGAGCAGTTCTTC
TRBJ1-2	TRBD1	TRBV29-1	-	CSVGQGGNYGYTF	TGCAGCGTTGGACAGGGTGGTAACTATGGCTACACCTTC
TRBJ2-7	TRBD1	TRBV20-1	-	CSASPRGQYEQYF	TGCAGTGCTAGTCCCAGGGGACAGTACGAGCAGTACTTC
TRBJ1-5	-	TRBV11-2	-	CASSPYSNQPQHF	TGTGCCAGCAGCCCGTATAGCAATCAGCCCCAGCATTTT
TRBJ1-2	-	TRBV19	-	CASSMEVRSYTF	TGTGCCAGTAGTATGGAGGTCCGGAGCTACACCTTC
TRBJ2-7	TRBD1	TRBV4-1	-	CASSQGQGNLVYEQYF	TGCGCCAGCAGCCAAGGACAGGGGAATTTGGTCTACGAGCAGTACTTC
TRBJ1-3	-	TRBV5-5	-	CASSLAGLEGNTIYF	TGTGCCAGCAGCTTGGCAGGGTTAGAAGGAAACACCATATATTTT
TRBJ1-5	-	TRBV7-2	-	CASSLVVPNQPQHF	TGTGCCAGCAGCTTAGTAGTCCCTAATCAGCCCCAGCATTTT
TRBJ2-5	-	TRBV28	-	CASRGGLLRETQYF	TGTGCCAGCCGAGGAGGCCTACTTCGAGAGACCCAGTACTTC
TRBJ1-6	-	TRBV14	-	CASSQGAGVAGSPLHF	TGTGCCAGCAGCCAAGGCGCAGGGGTGGCAGGATCACCCCTCCACTTT
TRBJ2-5	-	TRBV1	-	CTSSQVLAGTQETQYF	TGCACCAGCAGCCAAGTTTTAGCGGGGACCCAAGAGACCCAGTACTTC
TRBJ2-3	TRBD1	TRBV5-1	-	CASSLAGQGSPDTQYF	TGCGCCAGCAGCTTGGCGGGACAGGGATCGCCAGATACGCAGTATTTT
TRBJ1-5	-	TRBV10-3	few	CAISDQDSYSNQPQHF	TGTGCCATCAGTGACCAGGACAGTTATAGCAATCAGCCCCAGCATTTT
TRBJ2-5	TRBD1	TRBV29-1	-	CSAGQGFQETQYF	TGCAGCGCGGGACAGGGATTCCAAGAGACCCAGTACTTC
TRBJ2-3	TRBD2	TRBV7-2	-	CASSLARGLGTQYF	TGTGCCAGCAGCTTAGCGCGGGGACTAGGAACGCAGTATTTT
TRBJ1-2	-	TRBV7-3	few	CASTDGGHYGYTF	TGTGCCAGCACCGACGGGGGACACTATGGCTACACCTTC
TRBJ2-1	TRBD2	TRBV18	once	CASQQGTSGPNEQFF	TGTGCCAGCCAGCAAGGGACTAGCGGCCCCAATGAGCAGTTCTTC
TRBJ2-2	TRBD1	TRBV27	-	CASSLSVDRGNTGELFF	TGTGCCAGCAGTTTATCGGTTGACAGGGGGAACACCGGGGAGCTGTTTTTT
TRBJ1-6	TRBD1	TRBV19	-	CASTPRGTGDSPLHF	TGTGCCAGTACCCCCCGTGGGACAGGAGATTCACCCCTCCACTTT
TRBJ1-2	-	TRBV9	few	CASSVEDRNYGYTF	TGTGCCAGCAGCGTAGAAGACAGGAACTATGGCTACACCTTC
TRBJ2-7	-	TRBV2	-	CASSQADRAYEQYF	TGTGCCAGCAGTCAAGCGGACAGAGCCTACGAGCAGTACTTC
TRBJ1-1	TRBD1	TRBV5-4	-	CASSLGGTGGTEAFF	TGTGCCAGCAGTCTTGGTGGGACAGGGGGCACTGAAGCTTTCTTT
TRBJ1-1	-	TRBV9	-	CASSVVDSTEAFF	TGTGCCAGCAGCGTAGTGGACAGCACTGAAGCTTTCTTT
TRBJ2-5	-	TRBV29-1	few	CSVGRQETQYF	TGCAGCGTTGGCAGGCAAGAGACCCAGTACTTC
TRBJ1-6	TRBD1	TRBV5-1	-	CASSSTGGDDSPLHF	TGCGCCAGCAGCTCCACAGGGGGCGATGATTCACCCCTCCACTTT
TRBJ2-1	-	TRBV9	-	CASSVAGLDRSSYNEQFF	TGTGCCAGCAGCGTAGCCGGCCTCGACAGGAGCTCCTACAATGAGCAGTTCTTC
TRBJ2-5	TRBD2	TRBV10-3	-	CASRTSGTNLQETQYF	TGTGCCTCCCGGACTAGCGGGACGAATTTGCAAGAGACCCAGTACTTC
TRBJ1-5	-	TRBV2	-	CASSVFGFNQPQHF	TGTGCCAGCAGTGTATTCGGGTTCAATCAGCCCCAGCATTTT
TRBJ2-5	-	TRBV5-4	few	CASSLARGETQYF	TGTGCCAGCAGCTTGGCCCGGGGAGAGACCCAGTACTTC
TRBJ1-1	-	TRBV11-3	once	CASSFIQGFGTEAFF	TGTGCCAGCAGTTTTATCCAGGGGTTCGGCACTGAAGCTTTCTTT
TRBJ1-5	-	TRBV2	once	CASSGQGLEPQHF	TGTGCCAGCAGTGGGCAGGGTTTAGAGCCCCAGCATTTT
TRBJ1-1	-	TRBV2	-	CATTSEGGRTEAFF	TGTGCCACCACCTCAGAGGGGGGGCGGACTGAAGCTTTCTTT
TRBJ1-1	-	TRBV7-2	-	CASSLGGHSNTEAFF	TGTGCCAGCAGCCTGGGGGGGCACTCGAACACTGAAGCTTTCTTT
TRBJ1-1	TRBD1	TRBV5-1	once	CASSSRSDRVDEAFF	TGCGCCAGCAGCTCCCGGTCGGACAGGGTGGATGAAGCTTTCTTT
TRBJ1-2	-	TRBV7-9	-	CASRLADGYTF	TGTGCCAGCAGGCTGGCTGATGGCTACACCTTC
TRBJ1-4	TRBD1	TRBV25-1	-	CASSDLGTGMSEKLFF	TGTGCCAGCAGTGACCTAGGGACAGGGATGAGTGAAAAACTGTTTTTT
TRBJ1-4	-	TRBV4-2	once	CASSQNWAGNEKLFF	TGTGCCAGCAGCCAAAATTGGGCAGGGAATGAAAAACTGTTTTTT